This T cell receptor (beta chain) was sequenced during a study of T cell responses to AZD1222 COVID-19 vaccine. Study-wide results and caveats: Sampling captured repertoires only after the peak T cell response. Seropositivity was recorded at baseline in only 6 or 7 AZD1222 recipients.

About this clone: Its antigen is as yet unknown.

Clones were read by immunoSEQ multiplex PCR, and TCRdb kept only the in-frame ones, dropping some. The sample holds 120,000 or so clones, approximately 90% seen once. The source is an adult who received the AZD1222 COVID-19 vaccine. The starting material was peripheral blood, obtained 28 days after the second AZD1222 dose.

The CDR3 loop is CASSLMDGTTGELFF. The CDR3 DNA follows: TGTGCCAGCTCACTCATGGATGGGACCACCGGGGAGCTGTTTTTT. V usage is TRBV18 and J usage is TRBJ2-2; the D gene could be TRBD1 or TRBD2 (5 bases each). In germline, CDR1 is KGHSH, CDR2 LQKENI. The CDR3 spans 15 residues. Trimming stripped 4 bases from V and 4 bases from J, with 13 bases between.